This is a list of T cell receptor beta chains from one sample in a study of shared clonotypes between healthy human individuals. The method was immunoSEQ multiplex PCR; TCRdb's version includes in-frame clones alone and lacks a portion of them. The repertoire holds roughly 1,500,000 clones, with roughly 98.5% as singletons. Sequencing used naive CD4+ T cells sorted from blood. The receptors stem from a young man in good health. The CDR3 runs from the conserved cysteine through the conserved F or W. D genes are given only for firm matches. Rows may omit the clone size; those that give it use once, few, many or a size class.

J	size	V	D	DNA	CDR3
TRBJ2-7	.	TRBV9	TRBD2	TGTGCCAGCAGCGTAGGAAGCGGGATAAGCTACGAGCAGTACTTC	CASSVGSGISYEQYF
TRBJ2-7	.	TRBV5-1	TRBD2	TGCGCCAGCAGCGGAGGACTAGACCCCTCCTACGAGCAGTACTTC	CASSGGLDPSYEQYF
TRBJ2-1	.	TRBV7-3	TRBD2	TGTGCCAGCAGCCTACTAGCGGGAGCTCACAATGAGCAGTTCTTC	CASSLLAGAHNEQFF
TRBJ1-5	once	TRBV19	.	TGTGCCAGTACCCTAGGGGGGGCACACAGGGCCAATCAGCCCCAGCATTTT	CASTLGGAHRANQPQHF
TRBJ2-3	.	TRBV7-2	.	TGTGCCAGCAGCTCAAATCGCGGTGCTAGCACAGATACGCAGTATTTT	CASSSNRGASTDTQYF
TRBJ2-4	.	TRBV2	.	TGTGCCAGCAGGGGAGGACAGAGCCTAGCCAAAAACATTCAGTACTTC	CASRGGQSLAKNIQYF
TRBJ2-5	.	TRBV19	.	TGTGCCAGCAGTAAAGCTCCCACGAGTTGGGAGACCCAGTACTTC	CASSKAPTSWETQYF
TRBJ2-1	.	TRBV2	TRBD2	TGTGCCAGCAGGGAAAGCGGGACCCAATACAATGAGCAGTTCTTC	CASRESGTQYNEQFF
TRBJ2-1	.	TRBV5-1	TRBD1	TGCGCCAGCAGCCGAAAGACAGGGGGCTTGAGCAATGAGCAGTTCTTC	CASSRKTGGLSNEQFF
TRBJ2-7	once	TRBV19	TRBD2	TGTGCCAGTGCCGGGACTAGTTACGAGCAGTACTTC	CASAGTSYEQYF
TRBJ2-7	.	TRBV9	.	TGTGCCAGCAGCGCGGAGGGGTCGGGCAGTCTGGGGGCCTCCTACGAGCAGTACTTC	CASSAEGSGSLGASYEQYF
TRBJ2-3	.	TRBV18	.	TGTGCCAGCTCACCCGATTTAGCTTGGGCAGATACGCAGTATTTT	CASSPDLAWADTQYF
TRBJ2-6	.	TRBV6-1	TRBD2	TGTGCCAGCAGTGAAGTTCAAGCGGGAGGGCCCTCTGGGGCCAACGTCCTGACTTTC	CASSEVQAGGPSGANVLTF
TRBJ2-1	.	TRBV18	TRBD1	TGTGCCAGCTCGTCAAAGGACAGGGGGTTATACAATGAGCAGTTCTTC	CASSSKDRGLYNEQFF
TRBJ1-2	.	TRBV28	.	TGTGCCACTACCGTAGGTAACTATGGCTACACCTTC	CATTVGNYGYTF
TRBJ2-5	once	TRBV30	.	TGTGCCTGGTCTCGGGGGCGTAGGCAAGAGACCCAGTACTTC	CAWSRGRRQETQYF
TRBJ1-5	.	TRBV30	.	TGTGCCTGGGGGGCGGGACCTTACAATCAGCCCCAGCATTTT	CAWGAGPYNQPQHF
TRBJ2-2	.	TRBV29-1	.	TGCAGCGTTGGACAGATTAACACCGGGGAGCTGTTTTTT	CSVGQINTGELFF
TRBJ2-7	.	TRBV5-1	TRBD2	TGCGCCAGCAGCTGGGGGCTAGCGGGAGGGAACCACGAGCAGTACTTC	CASSWGLAGGNHEQYF
TRBJ2-1	.	TRBV27	TRBD1	TGTGCCAGCACCCCCACGGGACAGGGAGGCAATGAGCAGTTCTTC	CASTPTGQGGNEQFF
TRBJ2-5	.	TRBV2	.	TGTGCCAGCAGTGAGCTCTATCAAGAGACCCAGTACTTC	CASSELYQETQYF
TRBJ2-2	.	TRBV7-3	TRBD2	TGTGCCAGCAGCTTACGTGGACTAGAGACCGGGGAGCTGTTTTTT	CASSLRGLETGELFF
TRBJ2-3	.	TRBV15	TRBD2	TGTGCCACCAGAAAGCCAACGGGACTAGCGGGACCGGGTAGCACAGATACGCAGTATTTT	CATRKPTGLAGPGSTDTQYF
TRBJ2-7	.	TRBV29-1	TRBD1	TGCAGCGGCAGGACAGGGGCCTACGAGCAGTACTTC	CSGRTGAYEQYF
TRBJ2-7	.	TRBV9	.	TGTGCCAGCAGCGTAGGCGGGAATCTCTACGAGCAGTACTTC	CASSVGGNLYEQYF
TRBJ2-7	.	TRBV2	TRBD2	TGTGCCAGCAGTGACTCCGGGAGGGCCTACGAGCAGTACTTC	CASSDSGRAYEQYF
TRBJ1-2	.	TRBV5-6	.	TGTGCCAGCAGCTTGGGCAGATCCCTGGGCTATGGCTACACCTTC	CASSLGRSLGYGYTF
TRBJ1-1	.	TRBV7-2	TRBD1	TGTGCCAGCAGCCTGGACAGGGGAAGAGGGTTGACTGAAGCTTTCTTT	CASSLDRGRGLTEAFF
TRBJ1-3	.	TRBV10-1	.	TGCGCCAGCAGGGAAGGTCATTCTGCTCCGGCGGACAGCCGAAACACCATATATTTT	CASREGHSAPADSRNTIYF
TRBJ1-2	once	TRBV27	.	TGTGCCAGCAGTTGGGACGGCTCTGGGGTTGGCTACACCTTC	CASSWDGSGVGYTF
TRBJ2-7	.	TRBV27	.	TGTGCCAGCAGTCCCCCTGGCAACCCCTCCTACGAGCAGTACTTC	CASSPPGNPSYEQYF
TRBJ2-7	.	TRBV29-1	.	TGCAGCGTTGGAGGAGTCTCCGAGCAGTACTTC	CSVGGVSEQYF
TRBJ2-7	.	TRBV12-5	TRBD1	TGTGCTAGTGGTTTGGGGACAGGGGGCGAGCAGTACTTC	CASGLGTGGEQYF